The 4 T cell receptor beta chains given below trace back to one sample, sequenced in a study of blood T cell repertoires in COVID-19. Assay used: immunoSEQ multiplex PCR; TCRdb lists only in-frame clones, some missing. The sample includes approximately 260,000 clones, 88% of them seen just once. Sequenced: peripheral blood. These receptors were taken from a woman aged 70-85 years with COVID-19, enrolled during active disease.

The gene calls are TRBV3-1 (or the pseudogene TRBV3-2) and TRBJ2-1, with 9 positions matching TRBD2. This CDR3 is 17 amino acids long. Trimming cost V 1 base and J 7 bases; bases outside gene matches: 11. From germline, CDR1 is LGHDT and CDR2 YNNKEL (reference sequence). In DNA, the CDR3 is TGTGCCAGCAGCCAAGCGTTATTAGCGGGAGCGAAAAATGAGCAGTTCTTC. This encodes CASSQALLAGAKNEQFF.

This clone was picked up a small number of times. The rearrangement uses TRBV5-8 and TRBJ2-7; a possible D gene is TRBD1 (5 bases). The CDR3 has 13 residues. Germline assignment: CDR1 SGHTS and CDR2 YDEGEE. The ends were cut back, 5 bases at V and 2 bases at J, with 11 bases in the middle. The CDR3 coding sequence is TGTGCCAGCAGTCAAGGGGTTCCCTACGAGCAGTACTTC. It encodes CASSQGVPYEQYF.

The chain joins TRBV18 to TRBJ1-2; maybe TRBD1 (5 bases). Germline-derived CDR1 and CDR2 are KGHSH and LQKENI. This CDR3 has 13 amino acids. V lost 2 bases, J lost 8 bases, and 12 bases lay in between. The CDR3 loop reads CASSPVGGVGYTF. The DNA of the CDR3 is TGTGCCAGCTCACCAGTGGGAGGGGTCGGCTACACCTTC.

V is TRBV3-1 (or the pseudogene TRBV3-2) and J is TRBJ2-7; 13 bases align to TRBD2. From germline, CDR1 is LGHDT and CDR2 YNNKEL (reference sequence). V shed 3 bases, J shed 2 bases, and the junction held 1 base outside the gene matches. This CDR3 has 15 amino acids. CDR3 DNA sequence: TGTGCCAGCAGCCAGGGACTAGCGGGACCCTACGAGCAGTACTTC. This translates into CASSQGLAGPYEQYF.